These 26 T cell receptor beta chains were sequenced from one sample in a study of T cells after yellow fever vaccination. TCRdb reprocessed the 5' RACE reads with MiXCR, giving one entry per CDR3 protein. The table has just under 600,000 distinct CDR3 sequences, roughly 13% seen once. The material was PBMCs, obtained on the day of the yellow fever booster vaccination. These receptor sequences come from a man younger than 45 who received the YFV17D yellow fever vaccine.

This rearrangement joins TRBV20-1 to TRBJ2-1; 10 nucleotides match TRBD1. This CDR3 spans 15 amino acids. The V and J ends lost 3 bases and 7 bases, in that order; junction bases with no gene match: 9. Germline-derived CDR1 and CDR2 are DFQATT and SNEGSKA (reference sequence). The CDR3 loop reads CSASFRDRGANEQFF. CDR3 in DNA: TGCAGTGCTAGCTTCCGGGACAGGGGAGCGAATGAGCAGTTCTTC.

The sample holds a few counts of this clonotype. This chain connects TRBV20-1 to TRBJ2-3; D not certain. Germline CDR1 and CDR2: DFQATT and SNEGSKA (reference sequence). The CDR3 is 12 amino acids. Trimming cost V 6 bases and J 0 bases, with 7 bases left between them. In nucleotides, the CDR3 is TGCAGTGCGATGCTGAGCACAGATACGCAGTATTTT. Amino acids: CSAMLSTDTQYF.

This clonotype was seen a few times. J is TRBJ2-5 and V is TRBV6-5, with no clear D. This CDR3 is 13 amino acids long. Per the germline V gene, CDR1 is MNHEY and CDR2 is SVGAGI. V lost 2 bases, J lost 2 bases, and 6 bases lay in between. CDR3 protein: CASSYPSQETQYF. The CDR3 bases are TGTGCCAGCAGTTACCCCAGTCAAGAGACCCAGTACTTC.

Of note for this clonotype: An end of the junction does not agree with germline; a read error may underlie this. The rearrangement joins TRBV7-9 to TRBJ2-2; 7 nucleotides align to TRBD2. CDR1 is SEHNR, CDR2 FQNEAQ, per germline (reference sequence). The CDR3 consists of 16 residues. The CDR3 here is CASSTRLAANTGERFF. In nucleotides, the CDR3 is TGTGCCAGCAGCACCCGACTAGCAGCGAACACCGGGGAGCGGTTTTTT.

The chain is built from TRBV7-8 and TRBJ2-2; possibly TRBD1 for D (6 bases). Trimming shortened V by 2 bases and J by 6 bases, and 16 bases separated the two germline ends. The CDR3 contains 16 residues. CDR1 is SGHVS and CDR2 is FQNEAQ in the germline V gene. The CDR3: CASSLFSTGTSGELFF. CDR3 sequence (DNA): TGTGCCAGCAGCTTATTTTCTACAGGGACATCCGGGGAGCTGTTTTTT.

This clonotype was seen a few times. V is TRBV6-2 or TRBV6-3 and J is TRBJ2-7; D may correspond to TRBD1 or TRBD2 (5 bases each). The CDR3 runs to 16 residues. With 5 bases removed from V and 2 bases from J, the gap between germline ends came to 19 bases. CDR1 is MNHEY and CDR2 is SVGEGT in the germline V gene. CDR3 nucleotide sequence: TGTGCCAGCAGTGATCCCCCGGGACCATCCCCCTACGAGCAGTACTTC. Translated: CASSDPPGPSPYEQYF.

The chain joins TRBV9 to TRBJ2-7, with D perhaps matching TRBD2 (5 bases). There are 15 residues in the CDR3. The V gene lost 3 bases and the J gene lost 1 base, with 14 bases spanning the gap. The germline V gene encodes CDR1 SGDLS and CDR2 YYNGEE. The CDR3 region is CASSADSTGSYEQYF. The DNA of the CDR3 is TGTGCCAGCAGCGCAGATTCGACGGGATCCTACGAGCAGTACTTC.

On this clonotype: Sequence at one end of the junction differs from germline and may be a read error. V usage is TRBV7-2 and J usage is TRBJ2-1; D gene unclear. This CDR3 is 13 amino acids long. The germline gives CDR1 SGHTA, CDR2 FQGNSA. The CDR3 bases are TGTGCCAGCAGCCCAGACCCCTACAATGAGCAGTTATTC. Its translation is CASSPDPYNEQLF.

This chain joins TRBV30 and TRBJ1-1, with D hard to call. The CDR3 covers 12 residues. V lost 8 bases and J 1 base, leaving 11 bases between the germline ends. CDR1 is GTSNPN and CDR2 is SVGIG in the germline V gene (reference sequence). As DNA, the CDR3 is TGTGCCGGAAAAGTGACGAACACTGAAGCTTTCTTT. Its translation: CAGKVTNTEAFF.

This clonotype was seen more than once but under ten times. The CDR3, as DNA: TGTGCCAGCAGCTTGGCCCCCGGATCGGCTAGCAATCAGCCCCAGCATTTT. It is translated as CASSLAPGSASNQPQHF. The chain joins TRBV5-5 to TRBJ1-5; no definite D call. This CDR3 spans 17 amino acids. V was cut by 0 bases and J by 0 bases, with 13 bases left in between. Germline V gene lookup returns CDR1 SGHKS and CDR2 YYEKEE (reference sequence).

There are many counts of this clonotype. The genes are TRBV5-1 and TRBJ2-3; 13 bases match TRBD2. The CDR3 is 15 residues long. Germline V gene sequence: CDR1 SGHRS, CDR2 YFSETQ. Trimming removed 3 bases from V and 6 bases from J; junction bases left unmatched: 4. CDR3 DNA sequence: TGCGCCAGCAGCTCCGGGACTAGCGGGACCGATACGCAGTATTTT. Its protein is CASSSGTSGTDTQYF. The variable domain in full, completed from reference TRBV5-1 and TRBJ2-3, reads KAGVTQTPRYLIKTRGQQVTLSCSPISGHRSVSWYQQTPGQGLQFLFEYFSETQRNKGNFPGRFSGRQFSNSRSEMNVSTLELGDSALYLCASSSGTSGTDTQYFGPGTRLTVL.

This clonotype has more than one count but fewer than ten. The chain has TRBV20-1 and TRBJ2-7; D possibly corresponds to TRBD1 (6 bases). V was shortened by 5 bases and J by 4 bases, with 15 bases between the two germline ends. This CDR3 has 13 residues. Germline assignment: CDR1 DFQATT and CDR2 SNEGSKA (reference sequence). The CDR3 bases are TGCAGTGCTTGGACAGAGACCAATTACGAGCAGTACTTC. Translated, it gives CSAWTETNYEQYF.

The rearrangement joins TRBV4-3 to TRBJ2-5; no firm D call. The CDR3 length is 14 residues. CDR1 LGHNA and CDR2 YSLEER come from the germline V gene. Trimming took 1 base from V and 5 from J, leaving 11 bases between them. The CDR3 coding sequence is TGCGCCAGCAGCCAAGGGTTTCTCGGGGAGACCCAGTACTTC. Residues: CASSQGFLGETQYF.

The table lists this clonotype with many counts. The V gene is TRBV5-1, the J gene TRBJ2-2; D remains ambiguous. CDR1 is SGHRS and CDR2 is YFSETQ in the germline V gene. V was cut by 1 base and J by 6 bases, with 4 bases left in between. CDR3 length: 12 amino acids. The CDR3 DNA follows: TGCGCCAGCAGCTTGAATTCCGGGGAGCTGTTTTTT. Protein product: CASSLNSGELFF.

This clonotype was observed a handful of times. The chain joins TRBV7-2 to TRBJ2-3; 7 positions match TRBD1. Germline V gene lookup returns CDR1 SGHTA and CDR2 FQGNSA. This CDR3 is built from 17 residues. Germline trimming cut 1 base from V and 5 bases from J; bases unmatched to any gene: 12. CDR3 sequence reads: CASSLGWDSRLGDTQYF. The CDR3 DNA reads TGTGCCAGCAGCTTAGGGTGGGACAGCCGACTGGGAGATACGCAGTATTTT. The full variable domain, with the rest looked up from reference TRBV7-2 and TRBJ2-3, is GAGVSQSPSNKVTEKGKDVELRCDPISGHTALYWYRQSLGQGLEFLIYFQGNSAPDKSGLPSDRFSAERTGGSVSTLTIQRTQQEDSAVYLCASSLGWDSRLGDTQYFGPGTRLTVL.

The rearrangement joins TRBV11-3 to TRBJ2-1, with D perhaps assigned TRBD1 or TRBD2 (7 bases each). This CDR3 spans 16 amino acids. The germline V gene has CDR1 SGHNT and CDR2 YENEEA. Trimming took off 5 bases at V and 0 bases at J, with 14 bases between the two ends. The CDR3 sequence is CASSPQGDYSYNEQFF. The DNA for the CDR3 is TGTGCCAGCAGCCCCCAGGGGGACTACTCCTACAATGAGCAGTTCTTC.

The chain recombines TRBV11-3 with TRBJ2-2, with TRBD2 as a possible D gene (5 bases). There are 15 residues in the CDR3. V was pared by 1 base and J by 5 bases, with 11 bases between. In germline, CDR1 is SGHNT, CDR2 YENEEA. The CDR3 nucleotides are TGTGCCAGCAGCTTAGCGGGAATAAAAACCGGGGAGCTGTTTTTT. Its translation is CASSLAGIKTGELFF.

Written as DNA, the CDR3 is TGTGCCATCAATCGGGGCGTAGGCTATGGCTACACCTTC. This translates into CAINRGVGYGYTF. The chain employs TRBV10-3 and TRBJ1-2; TRBD1 might be the D (5 bases). The CDR3 runs to 13 residues. V lost 7 bases, J lost 4 bases, and 13 bases lay in between. The V gene's germline CDR1 is ENHRY and CDR2 SYGVKD.

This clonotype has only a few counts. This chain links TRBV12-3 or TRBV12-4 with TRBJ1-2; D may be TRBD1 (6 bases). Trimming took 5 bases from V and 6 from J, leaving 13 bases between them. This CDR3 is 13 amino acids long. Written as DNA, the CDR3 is TGTGCCAGCAGTCTTGACAGGACGAATGGCTACACCTTC. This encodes CASSLDRTNGYTF.

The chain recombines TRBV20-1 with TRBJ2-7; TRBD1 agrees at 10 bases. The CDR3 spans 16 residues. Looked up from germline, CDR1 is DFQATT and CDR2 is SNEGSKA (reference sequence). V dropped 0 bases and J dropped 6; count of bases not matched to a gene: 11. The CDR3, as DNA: TGCAGTGCTAGAGAGCCCTCAGGGGACAGGGGACTCGAGCAGTACTTC. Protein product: CSAREPSGDRGLEQYF.

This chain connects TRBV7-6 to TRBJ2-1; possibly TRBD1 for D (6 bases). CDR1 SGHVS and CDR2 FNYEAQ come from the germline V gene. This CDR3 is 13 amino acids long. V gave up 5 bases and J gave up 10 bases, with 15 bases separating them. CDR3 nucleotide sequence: TGTGCCAGCAGCAAGAACAGGGAGCGCGAGCAGTTCTTC. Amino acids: CASSKNREREQFF.

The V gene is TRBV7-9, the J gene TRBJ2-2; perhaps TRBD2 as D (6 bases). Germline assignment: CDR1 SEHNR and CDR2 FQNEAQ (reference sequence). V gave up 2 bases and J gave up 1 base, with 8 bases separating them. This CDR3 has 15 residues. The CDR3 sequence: CASSLSSVNTGELFF. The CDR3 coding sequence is TGTGCCAGCAGCTTATCTAGCGTGAACACCGGGGAGCTGTTTTTT.

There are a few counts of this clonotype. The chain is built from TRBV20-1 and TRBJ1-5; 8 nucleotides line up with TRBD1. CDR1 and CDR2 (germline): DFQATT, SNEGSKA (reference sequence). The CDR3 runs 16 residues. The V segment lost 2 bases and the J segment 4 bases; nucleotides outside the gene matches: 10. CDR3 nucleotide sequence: TGCAGTGCTAGAATCCTTGACAGGGGCGGGAATCAGCCCCAGCATTTT. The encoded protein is CSARILDRGGNQPQHF.

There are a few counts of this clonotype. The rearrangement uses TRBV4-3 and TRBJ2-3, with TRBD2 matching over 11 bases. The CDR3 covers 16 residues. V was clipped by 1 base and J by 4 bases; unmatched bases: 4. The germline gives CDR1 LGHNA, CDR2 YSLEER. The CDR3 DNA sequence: TGCGCCAGCAGCCAAGGAACTAGCGGGAGTTCAGATACGCAGTATTTT. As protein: CASSQGTSGSSDTQYF.

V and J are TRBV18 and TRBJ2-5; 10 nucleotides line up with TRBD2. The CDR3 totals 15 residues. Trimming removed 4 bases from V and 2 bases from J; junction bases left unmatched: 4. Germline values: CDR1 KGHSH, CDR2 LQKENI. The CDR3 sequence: CASSLTSGEQETQYF. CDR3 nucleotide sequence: TGTGCCAGCTCACTCACTAGCGGGGAACAAGAGACCCAGTACTTC.

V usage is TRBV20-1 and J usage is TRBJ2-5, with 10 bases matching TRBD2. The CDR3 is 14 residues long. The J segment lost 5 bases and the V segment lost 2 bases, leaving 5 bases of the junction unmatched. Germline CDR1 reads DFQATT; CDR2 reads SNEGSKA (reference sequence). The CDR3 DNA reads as TGCAGTGCTAGACTAGCGGGAGCGGTGGAGACCCAGTACTTC. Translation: CSARLAGAVETQYF.